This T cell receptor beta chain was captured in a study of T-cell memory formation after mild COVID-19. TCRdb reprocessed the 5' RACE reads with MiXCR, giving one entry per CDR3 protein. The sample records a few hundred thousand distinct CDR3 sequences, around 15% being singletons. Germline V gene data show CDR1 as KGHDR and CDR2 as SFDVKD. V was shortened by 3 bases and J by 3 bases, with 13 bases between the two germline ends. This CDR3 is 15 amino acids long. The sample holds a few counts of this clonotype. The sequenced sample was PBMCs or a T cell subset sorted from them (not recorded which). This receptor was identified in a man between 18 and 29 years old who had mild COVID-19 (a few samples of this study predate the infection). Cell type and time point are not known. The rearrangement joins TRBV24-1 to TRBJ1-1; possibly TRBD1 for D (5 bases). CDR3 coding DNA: TGTGCCACCAGTGATGGAAGGTCGGGGCACACTGAAGCTTTCTTT. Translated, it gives CATSDGRSGHTEAFF.